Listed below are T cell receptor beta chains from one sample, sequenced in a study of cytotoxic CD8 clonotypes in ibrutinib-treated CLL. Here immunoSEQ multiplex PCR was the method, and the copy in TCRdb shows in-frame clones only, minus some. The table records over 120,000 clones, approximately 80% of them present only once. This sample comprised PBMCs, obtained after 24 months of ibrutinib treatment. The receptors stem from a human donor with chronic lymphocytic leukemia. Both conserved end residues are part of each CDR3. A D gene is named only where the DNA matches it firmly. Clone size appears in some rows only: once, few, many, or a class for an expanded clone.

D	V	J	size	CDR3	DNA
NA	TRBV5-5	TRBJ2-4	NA	CASSSTITSAKNIQYF	TGTGCCAGCAGCTCGACCATTACGTCAGCCAAAAACATTCAGTACTTC
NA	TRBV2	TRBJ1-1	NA	CASSEGGGTEAFF	TGTGCCAGCAGTGAAGGGGGGGGAACTGAAGCTTTCTTT
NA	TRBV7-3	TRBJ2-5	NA	CASSANGAQETQYF	TGTGCCAGCAGCGCAAACGGGGCCCAAGAGACCCAGTACTTC
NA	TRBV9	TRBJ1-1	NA	CASSPGGLMNTEAFF	TGTGCCAGCAGCCCGGGGGGCCTCATGAACACTGAAGCTTTCTTT
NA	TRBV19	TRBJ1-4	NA	CASSSDRLGATNEKLFF	TGTGCCAGTAGCAGCGACAGGCTAGGAGCAACTAATGAAAAACTGTTTTTT
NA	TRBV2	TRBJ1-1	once	CASTPDSGNTEAFF	TGTGCCAGCACCCCGGACAGTGGGAACACTGAAGCTTTCTTT
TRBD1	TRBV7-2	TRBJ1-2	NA	CASSTGQGIYGYTF	TGTGCCAGCAGCACCGGACAGGGGATCTATGGCTACACCTTC
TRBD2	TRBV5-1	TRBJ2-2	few	CASTSGSGNTGELFF	TGCGCCAGCACTAGCGGGAGTGGGAACACCGGGGAGCTGTTTTTT
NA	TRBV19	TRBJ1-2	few	CASSLGADYGYTF	TGTGCCAGTAGTCTGGGGGCAGACTATGGCTACACCTTC
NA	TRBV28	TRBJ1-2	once	CASNRVTGIGGYTF	TGTGCCAGCAACCGCGTTACGGGGATTGGTGGCTACACCTTC
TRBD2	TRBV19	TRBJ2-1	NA	CASSRTSGRSYNEQFF	TGTGCCAGTAGTAGGACTAGCGGGAGGTCCTACAATGAGCAGTTCTTC
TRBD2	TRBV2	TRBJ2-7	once	CASRLNPGLGSYEQYF	TGTGCCAGCAGGTTGAACCCGGGACTAGGGTCCTACGAGCAGTACTTC
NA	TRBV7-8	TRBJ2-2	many	CASSFRRVSAGELFF	TGTGCCAGCAGCTTCCGCAGGGTTAGCGCCGGGGAGCTGTTTTTT
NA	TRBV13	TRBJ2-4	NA	CASSLRWEGGNIQYF	TGTGCCAGCAGCTTACGGTGGGAGGGGGGAAACATTCAGTACTTC
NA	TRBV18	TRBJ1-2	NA	CASRMTRGYTF	TGTGCCAGCCGTATGACTCGGGGCTACACCTTC
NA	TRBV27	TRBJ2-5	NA	CASSLWVKGGVETQYF	TGTGCCAGCAGTTTATGGGTGAAGGGGGGGGTGGAGACCCAGTACTTC
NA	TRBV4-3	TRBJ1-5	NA	CASSQDFTGSQPQHF	TGCGCCAGCAGCCAAGATTTTACAGGGAGTCAGCCCCAGCATTTT
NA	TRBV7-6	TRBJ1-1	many	CASSYGVSDTEAFF	TGTGCCAGCAGCTACGGGGTGTCGGACACTGAAGCTTTCTTT
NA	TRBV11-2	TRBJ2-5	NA	CASSLLPQETQYF	TGTGCCAGCAGCCTACTCCCCCAAGAGACCCAGTACTTC
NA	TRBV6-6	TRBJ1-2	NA	CASSYGRGYTF	TGTGCCAGCAGCTACGGGCGGGGCTACACCTTC
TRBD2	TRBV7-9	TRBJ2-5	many	CASSLAAGPKTQYF	TGTGCCAGCAGCTTGGCAGCGGGGCCTAAGACCCAGTACTTC
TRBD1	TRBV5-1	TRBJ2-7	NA	CASSLTGGRFGEQYF	TGCGCCAGCAGCCTGACAGGGGGGAGATTTGGAGAGCAGTACTTC
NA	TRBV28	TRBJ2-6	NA	CASLSSGANVLTF	TGTGCCAGCTTAAGCTCTGGGGCCAACGTCCTGACTTTC
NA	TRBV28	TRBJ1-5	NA	CASSKDSPSNQPQHF	TGTGCCAGCAGCAAAGACAGCCCGAGCAATCAGCCCCAGCATTTT
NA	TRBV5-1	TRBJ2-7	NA	CASSLEGTLAPEQYF	TGCGCCAGCAGCTTGGAGGGGACCCTAGCCCCCGAGCAGTACTTC
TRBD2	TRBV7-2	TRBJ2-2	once	CASSPRGVAGELFF	TGTGCCAGCAGCCCCCGGGGGGTTGCCGGGGAGCTGTTTTTT
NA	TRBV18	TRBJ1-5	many	CASSPLSIGQPQHF	TGTGCCAGCTCACCACTCTCGATCGGGCAGCCCCAGCATTTT
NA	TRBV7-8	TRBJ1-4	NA	CASSLDPVGEKLFF	TGTGCCAGCAGCTTAGATCCCGTGGGCGAAAAACTGTTTTTT
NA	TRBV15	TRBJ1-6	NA	CATSSRTGFSYNSPLHF	TGTGCCACCAGCTCCCGGACGGGATTTTCCTATAATTCACCCCTCCACTTT
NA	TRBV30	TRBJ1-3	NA	CAWSAPTTHNTIYF	TGTGCCTGGAGTGCCCCAACCACGCACAACACCATATATTTT
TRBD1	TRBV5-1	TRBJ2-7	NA	CASSLGETGLNEQYF	TGCGCCAGCAGCTTGGGGGAGACAGGGCTCAACGAGCAGTACTTC
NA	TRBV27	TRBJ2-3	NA	CASSPRGRNTDTQYF	TGTGCCAGCAGCCCTCGAGGACGAAACACAGATACGCAGTATTTT
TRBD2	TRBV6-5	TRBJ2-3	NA	CASSPPGGFADTQYF	TGTGCCAGCAGCCCCCCGGGAGGTTTCGCAGATACGCAGTATTTT
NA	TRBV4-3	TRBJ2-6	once	CASSLSSGANVLTF	TGCGCCAGCAGCCTGAGCTCTGGGGCCAACGTCCTGACTTTC
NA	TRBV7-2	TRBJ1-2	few	CASSSLSGQGPGGYTF	TGTGCCAGCAGCTCCCTCTCCGGCCAGGGCCCAGGGGGCTACACCTTC
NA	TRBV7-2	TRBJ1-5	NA	CASSLWAGGGQPQHF	TGTGCCAGCAGCTTATGGGCGGGCGGGGGTCAGCCCCAGCATTTT
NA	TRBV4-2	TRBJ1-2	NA	CASSSARGEGNYGYTF	TGTGCCAGCAGCTCTGCCCGAGGGGAGGGTAACTATGGCTACACCTTC
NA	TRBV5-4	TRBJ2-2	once	CASNRDSLPSGELFF	TGTGCCAGCAACCGGGACTCGCTTCCCTCCGGGGAGCTGTTTTTT
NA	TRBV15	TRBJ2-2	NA	CATSRGLANTGELFF	TGTGCCACCAGCAGAGGGCTAGCGAACACCGGGGAGCTGTTTTTT
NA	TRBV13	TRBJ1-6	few	CASSLATVSPLHF	TGTGCCAGCAGCTTAGCCACGGTATCACCCCTCCACTTT
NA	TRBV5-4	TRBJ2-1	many	CASSLEGSGYNEQFF	TGTGCCAGCAGCTTGGAGGGTAGCGGCTACAATGAGCAGTTCTTC
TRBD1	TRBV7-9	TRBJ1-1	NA	CASSPKTGGVTEAFF	TGTGCCAGCAGCCCCAAGACAGGGGGGGTCACTGAAGCTTTCTTT
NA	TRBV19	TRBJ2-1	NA	CASSMVVGGEQFF	TGTGCCAGTAGTATGGTCGTGGGGGGTGAGCAGTTCTTC
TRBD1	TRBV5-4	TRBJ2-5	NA	CASSLAGAGGETQYF	TGTGCCAGCAGCTTGGCCGGGGCAGGGGGAGAGACCCAGTACTTC
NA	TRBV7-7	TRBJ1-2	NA	CASSLNKGCGGYTF	TGTGCTAGCAGCTTAAATAAGGGTTGCGGTGGCTACACCTTC
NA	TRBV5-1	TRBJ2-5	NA	CASSLAPTQETQYF	TGCGCCAGCAGCTTGGCCCCAACCCAAGAGACCCAGTACTTC